These T cell receptor beta chains were read from a single sample in a study of T cells expressing NK-cell markers. Each CDR3 protein gets one entry in TCRdb, which reprocessed the 5' RACE reads and gives no DNA. Here the sample table reports about 260,000 distinct CDR3 sequences. Sequenced material: blood T cells: a sorted CD56 or NKG2C T cell subset, CD4+ or CD8+ T cells, or bulk PBMC T cells (not recorded which). Receptors originate from a woman between 18 and 69 years old in good health. Each CDR3 is given with its conserved first and last residue. Fields, in order: CDR3 protein, J gene, CDR3 length, V gene.

CDR3aa: CASRRDSTLADTQYF; j_gene: TRBJ2-3; len: 15; v_gene: TRBV28
CDR3aa: CASSPGQWEETQYF; j_gene: TRBJ2-5; len: 14; v_gene: TRBV7-2
CDR3aa: CAIRLAGGPVDTQYF; j_gene: TRBJ2-3; len: 15; v_gene: TRBV10-3
CDR3aa: CASSLVASGGARETQYF; j_gene: TRBJ2-5; len: 17; v_gene: TRBV7-8
CDR3aa: CAWTRDRVGEKLFF; j_gene: TRBJ1-4; len: 14; v_gene: TRBV30
CDR3aa: CSAAPGVAKNIQYF; j_gene: TRBJ2-4; len: 14; v_gene: TRBV20-1
CDR3aa: CASSYSWETQYF; j_gene: TRBJ2-5; len: 12; v_gene: TRBV6-5
CDR3aa: CAWSVPAGLAGFYEQYF; j_gene: TRBJ2-7; len: 17; v_gene: TRBV30
CDR3aa: CASSLPRSGANVLTF; j_gene: TRBJ2-6; len: 15; v_gene: TRBV5-4
CDR3aa: CASSILGEGAYEQYF; j_gene: TRBJ2-7; len: 15; v_gene: TRBV5-1
CDR3aa: CSARDRTSGNNEQFF; j_gene: TRBJ2-1; len: 15; v_gene: TRBV20-1
CDR3aa: CASRSSGGGSPLHF; j_gene: TRBJ1-6; len: 14; v_gene: TRBV6-1
CDR3aa: CASSVGGGSTDTQYF; j_gene: TRBJ2-3; len: 15; v_gene: TRBV9
CDR3aa: CASKPLRGNTEAFF; j_gene: TRBJ1-1; len: 14; v_gene: TRBV5-1
CDR3aa: CASMGGQETQYF; j_gene: TRBJ2-5; len: 12; v_gene: TRBV7-8
CDR3aa: CASLLAEGNTEAFF; j_gene: TRBJ1-1; len: 14; v_gene: TRBV6-1
CDR3aa: CASTAKETQYF; j_gene: TRBJ2-5; len: 11; v_gene: TRBV6-6
CDR3aa: CASSLGGAGGNEQFF; j_gene: TRBJ2-1; len: 15; v_gene: TRBV7-2
CDR3aa: CASSFGGDRNQPQHF; j_gene: TRBJ1-5; len: 15; v_gene: TRBV12-3/TRBV12-4
CDR3aa: CASSSTGHEQFF; j_gene: TRBJ2-1; len: 12; v_gene: TRBV5-4
CDR3aa: CASSSSRGPSTEAFF; j_gene: TRBJ1-1; len: 15; v_gene: TRBV27
CDR3aa: CASSQEWIPQGPYNEQFF; j_gene: TRBJ2-1; len: 18; v_gene: TRBV4-3
CDR3aa: CASSLRPGGGETQYF; j_gene: TRBJ2-5; len: 15; v_gene: TRBV5-1
CDR3aa: CASSPWRANTGELFF; j_gene: TRBJ2-2; len: 15; v_gene: TRBV11-2
CDR3aa: CASSPRRVDTGELFF; j_gene: TRBJ2-2; len: 15; v_gene: TRBV5-1
CDR3aa: CATRDSKSGNYGYTF; j_gene: TRBJ1-2; len: 15; v_gene: TRBV25-1
CDR3aa: CSVRTGTGGAYEQYF; j_gene: TRBJ2-7; len: 15; v_gene: TRBV29-1
CDR3aa: CASSDRSSYEQYF; j_gene: TRBJ2-7; len: 13; v_gene: TRBV25-1
CDR3aa: CASSPRRAGPKETQYF; j_gene: TRBJ2-5; len: 16; v_gene: TRBV11-2
CDR3aa: CATARGQQDSPLHF; j_gene: TRBJ1-6; len: 14; v_gene: TRBV5-1
CDR3aa: CAIWDPLSGNTIYF; j_gene: TRBJ1-3; len: 14; v_gene: TRBV10-3
CDR3aa: CASSFGPGVDTQYF; j_gene: TRBJ2-3; len: 14; v_gene: TRBV5-1
CDR3aa: CASSLGGVRGANVLTF; j_gene: TRBJ2-6; len: 16; v_gene: TRBV12-3/TRBV12-4
CDR3aa: CASSRPGREVYEQYF; j_gene: TRBJ2-7; len: 15; v_gene: TRBV28
CDR3aa: CASSLDHGTALLGYTF; j_gene: TRBJ1-2; len: 16; v_gene: TRBV7-9